The 10 T cell receptor beta chains below come from one sample, sequenced in a study of molecular identifiers for immune sequencing clone quantification. MiXCR, run by TCRdb on the PCR reads, gives a single entry per CDR3 protein. The sample has a few hundred thousand distinct CDR3 sequences, around 23% seen once; the top ten hold about 0.75%. Sequencing was carried out using naive CD8+ T cells from blood, with Jurkat cell RNA spiked in. Sample subset: FACS-sorted CD8+CD4-CCR7+CD45RA+ naive T cells. All receptors derive from a human donor in good health. Some libraries in this study had Jurkat cell RNA spiked in.

This clonotype was observed at least ten times. This chain uses TRBV6-2 or TRBV6-3 with TRBJ2-7; D could derive from TRBD1 or TRBD2 (5 bases each). V shed 4 bases and J shed 6 bases, with 7 bases lying between them. CDR1 and CDR2 from the germline V gene are MNHEY and SVGEGT. The CDR3 loop spans 11 amino acids. The CDR3 DNA follows: TGTGCCAGCAGTTGGGGGTTCGAGCAGTACTTC. This translates into CASSWGFEQYF.

This chain joins TRBV12-3 or TRBV12-4 and TRBJ2-5; possible D gene TRBD2, 6 bases. The CDR3 sequence is 13 residues long. Deletions cut 11 bases from V and 1 base from J, with 14 bases between. In nucleotides, the CDR3 is TGTGCCTCTGGTGGGGGACTCCAAGAGACCCAGTACTTC. As protein: CASGGGLQETQYF.

This clonotype was counted many times. The chain is built from TRBV5-6 and TRBJ1-2; D not certain. V lost 0 bases and J lost 3, with 12 bases in between. This CDR3 is 15 amino acids long. Looked up from germline, CDR1 is SGHDT and CDR2 is YYEEEE. CDR3: CASSLVAALDYGYTF. For the CDR3, the DNA is TGTGCCAGCAGCTTGGTTGCAGCCCTAGACTATGGCTACACCTTC.

Only a few counts were recorded for this clonotype. V gene TRBV28 combines with J gene TRBJ1-5; the match to TRBD1 covers 11 bases. This CDR3 comprises 17 residues. CDR1 is MDHEN and CDR2 is SYDVKM in the germline V gene. The trim removed 6 bases at V and 5 bases at J, leaving 12 bases unmatched. The CDR3 protein is CASSPGTGGSIYQPQHF. The CDR3 DNA sequence: TGTGCCAGCAGCCCGGGGACAGGGGGATCTATTTATCAGCCCCAGCATTTT.

This clonotype showed up many times. J is TRBJ1-2 and V is TRBV3-1; tentative D call: TRBD1 (6 bases). V dropped 3 bases and J dropped 6 bases, with 17 bases sitting between them. Looked up from germline, CDR1 is LGHDT and CDR2 is YNNKEL (reference sequence). The CDR3 runs to 15 residues. The CDR3 region has the DNA TGTGCCAGCAGCCATCCCCAAGACAGGCGGGATGGCTACACCTTC. This translates into CASSHPQDRRDGYTF.

This clonotype occurred many times. The chain recombines TRBV5-1 with TRBJ2-5; 7 bases are a match to TRBD1. This CDR3 is 14 amino acids long. V gave up 0 bases and J gave up 3 bases; unmatched junction bases: 2. Germline V CDR1 and CDR2: SGHRS, YFSETQ. The CDR3 here is CASSLDGTEETQYF. The DNA for the CDR3 is TGCGCCAGCAGCTTGGACGGGACAGAAGAGACCCAGTACTTC. Full variable domain (remainder filled in from reference TRBV5-1 and TRBJ2-5): KAGVTQTPRYLIKTRGQQVTLSCSPISGHRSVSWYQQTPGQGLQFLFEYFSETQRNKGNFPGRFSGRQFSNSRSEMNVSTLELGDSALYLCASSLDGTEETQYFGPGTRLLVL.

To note about this clonotype: A junction boundary mismatches the germline segment, possibly from a read error. The chain is built from TRBV7-9 and TRBJ1-4; D might be TRBD1 (5 bases). This CDR3 contains 12 residues. The V gene's germline CDR1 is SEHNR and CDR2 FQNEAQ (reference sequence). CDR3 in amino acids: CASSVGDENLFF. The CDR3 DNA sequence: TGTGCCAGCAGCGTAGGGGATGAAAACCTGTTTTTT. The whole variable domain, remainder taken from reference TRBV7-9 and TRBJ1-4, is DTGVSQNPRHKITKRGQNVTFRCDPISEHNRLYWYRQTLGQGPEFLTYFQNEAQLEKSRLLSDRFSAERPKGSFSTLEIQRTEQGDSAMYLCASSVGDENLFFGSGTQLSVL.

The chain links TRBV20-1 to TRBJ1-2; D is perhaps TRBD1 (5 bases). Germline V lookup: CDR1 DFQATT, CDR2 SNEGSKA (reference sequence). V dropped 3 bases and J dropped 4 bases, with 12 bases sitting between them. This CDR3 has 13 residues. The CDR3 protein is CSARGQGAYGYTF. Written as DNA, the CDR3 is TGCAGTGCTAGGGGTCAGGGCGCCTATGGCTACACCTTC.

The rearrangement joins TRBV20-1 to TRBJ2-6, with TRBD1 matching over 7 bases. V lost 6 bases and J lost 0; bases outside the gene matches: 8. Per germline, CDR1 DFQATT and CDR2 SNEGSKA (reference sequence). The CDR3 has 16 amino acids. The CDR3 spells CSARDRESSGANVLTF. CDR3 coding DNA: TGCAGTGCCCGGGACAGAGAATCCTCTGGGGCCAACGTCCTGACTTTC.

Ten or more counts support this clonotype. The chain uses TRBV5-6 and TRBJ2-7; D remains unclear. V lost 4 bases, J lost 5 bases, and 10 bases lay in between. The germline CDR1 and CDR2 sequences are SGHDT and YYEEEE. This CDR3 comprises 12 residues. CDR3 sequence: CASSNEVHEQYF. The DNA of the CDR3 is TGTGCCAGCAGCAACGAGGTACACGAGCAGTACTTC.